A single sample gave rise to the 20 T cell receptor beta chains below, sequenced in a study of OX40 agonist ivuxolimab in advanced cancers. Sequenced by immunoSEQ multiplex PCR; TCRdb stores in-frame clones only, minus some. The table records 66,000 or so clones, 77% of them present only once. The sequenced sample was CD4+ or CD8+ T cells sorted from blood, obtained in a trial of the OX40 agonist ivuxolimab. Receptor source: an adult with an advanced solid tumor such as melanoma, head and neck, liver or kidney cancer.

In this sample, this clone turned up once. The chain uses TRBV29-1 and TRBJ2-7, with 8 bases aligning to TRBD2. J gave up 7 bases and V 2 bases, and 13 bases lay outside the gene matches. Germline CDR1 reads SQVTM; CDR2 reads ANQGSEA. The length of the CDR3 is 15 residues. CDR3 amino acids: CSVEILAERGSEQYF. DNA of the CDR3: TGCAGCGTTGAAATACTAGCGGAGCGGGGTAGTGAGCAGTACTTC.

The chain employs TRBV7-2 and TRBJ2-7, with a tentative D call TRBD1 (6 bases). Germline V CDR1 and CDR2: SGHTA, FQGNSA. Trimming pared 5 bases from V and 1 base from J, leaving 21 bases between. The CDR3 has 17 residues. The CDR3 spells CASSPHLSGVSSYEQYF. The CDR3 DNA sequence: TGTGCCAGCAGCCCACACCTTTCAGGGGTGTCTTCCTACGAGCAGTACTTC.

This chain uses TRBV7-6 with TRBJ1-5, with D hard to call. V lost 4 bases to trimming and J lost 5 bases, with 18 bases between them. Germline V gene lookup returns CDR1 SGHVS and CDR2 FNYEAQ. The CDR3 spans 16 residues. In DNA, the CDR3 is TGTGCCAGCAGCTCCCAAGGTAGTGGGATCCATCAGCCCCAGCATTTT. It specifies CASSSQGSGIHQPQHF.

V usage is TRBV19 and J usage is TRBJ2-3; TRBD1 agrees at 12 bases. The CDR3 covers 16 residues. The V gene end was trimmed by 5 bases and the J gene end by 4 bases; junction bases not matched to a gene: 7. Germline assignment: CDR1 LNHDA and CDR2 SQIVND (reference sequence). CDR3 DNA sequence: TGTGCCAGTAGTGCAACCGGGACAGGGGGCTCAGATACGCAGTATTTT. Protein product: CASSATGTGGSDTQYF.

The chain uses TRBV28 and TRBJ2-2; D gene unclear. The CDR3 covers 15 residues. Between the trimmed V and J ends, which lost 0 bases and 1 base, there was a span of 6 bases. Germline CDR1 reads MDHEN; CDR2 reads SYDVKM. This CDR3 reads CASSLWIKNTGELFF. CDR3 DNA sequence: TGTGCCAGCAGTTTATGGATCAAGAACACCGGGGAGCTGTTTTTT.

The chain carries TRBV5-1 and TRBJ2-5, with a tentative D call TRBD2 (5 bases). Germline lookup yields CDR1 SGHRS and CDR2 YFSETQ. There are 14 residues in the CDR3. V was clipped by 5 bases and J by 1 base, with 12 bases between them. This chain's CDR3 is CASSNQGSQETQYF. The CDR3, as DNA: TGCGCCAGCAGTAACCAAGGGAGCCAAGAGACCCAGTACTTC.

Only one count was recorded for this clone. V usage is TRBV4-1 and J usage is TRBJ1-6, with 8 nucleotides matching TRBD1. Per the germline V gene, CDR1 is MGHRA and CDR2 is YSYEKL. This CDR3 spans 16 amino acids. V lost 4 bases and J lost 3; bases outside the gene matches: 5. CDR3 loop: CASSRTGQIYNSPLHF. For the CDR3, the DNA is TGCGCCAGCAGCCGGACAGGGCAAATCTATAATTCACCCCTCCACTTT.

The chain carries TRBV5-1 and TRBJ1-1, with D possibly matching TRBD1 (5 bases). V dropped 4 bases and J dropped 0 bases, with 10 bases sitting between them. There are 14 residues in the CDR3. The germline V gene encodes CDR1 SGHRS and CDR2 YFSETQ. CDR3 sequence (DNA): TGCGCCAGCAGCCCTATGGGGGTGAACACTGAAGCTTTCTTT. Its translation is CASSPMGVNTEAFF.

The V call is TRBV2, the J call TRBJ2-7, with D possibly TRBD1 on 5 matching bases. Trimming took 0 bases from V and 3 from J, leaving 18 bases between them. The CDR3 runs 17 residues. CDR1 is SNHLY and CDR2 is FYNNEI in the germline V gene. CDR3 DNA: TGTGCCAGCAGTGAAGCGTGGGCAGGGCTAGTTTTCTACGAGCAGTACTTC. It codes for CASSEAWAGLVFYEQYF. Supplemented by reference TRBV2 and TRBJ2-7, the full variable domain reads EPEVTQTPSHQVTQMGQEVILRCVPISNHLYFYWYRQILGQKVEFLVSFYNNEISEKSEIFDDQFSVERPDGSNFTLKIRSTKLEDSAMYFCASSEAWAGLVFYEQYFGPGTRLTVT.

The genes are TRBV14 and TRBJ1-4; no reliable D call. The CDR3 is 13 amino acids. Germline V gives CDR1 SGHDN, CDR2 FVKESK. Deletions cut 1 base from V and 8 bases from J, with 8 bases between. The CDR3 sequence is CASSQVTGEKLFF. CDR3 nucleotides: TGTGCCAGCAGCCAAGTAACGGGGGAAAAACTGTTTTTT.

V and J are TRBV2 and TRBJ1-2; D is ambiguous. Germline V gene lookup returns CDR1 SNHLY and CDR2 FYNNEI. This CDR3 contains 11 residues. With 5 bases removed from V and 7 bases from J, the gap between germline ends came to 8 bases. The CDR3 DNA reads TGTGCCAGCAGTCAGCAGAGTGGCTACACCTTC. Its protein is CASSQQSGYTF.

This clone turned up a few times. The V gene is TRBV18, the J gene TRBJ1-5; D remains ambiguous. CDR1 and CDR2 (germline): KGHSH, LQKENI. V was shortened by 2 bases and J by 3 bases, with 8 bases between the two germline ends. This CDR3 is built from 14 residues. Here the CDR3 reads CASSPEPYNQPQHF. The CDR3 DNA reads as TGTGCCAGCTCACCAGAGCCATACAATCAGCCCCAGCATTTT.

V usage is TRBV7-9 and J usage is TRBJ1-1; D possibly corresponds to TRBD1 (5 bases). This CDR3 contains 17 residues. Germline lookup yields CDR1 SEHNR and CDR2 FQNEAQ (reference sequence). V shed 2 bases and J shed 1 base, with 17 bases lying between them. The CDR3, as DNA: TGTGCCAGCAGCTTAAGGGCAGGGTCCAAAAGGAACACTGAAGCTTTCTTT. This sequence encodes CASSLRAGSKRNTEAFF.

The chain links TRBV7-8 to TRBJ2-5, with 14 bases identical to TRBD2. V lost 5 bases to trimming and J lost 5 bases; unmatched junction nucleotides: 10. CDR3 length: 17 amino acids. From germline, CDR1 is SGHVS and CDR2 FQNEAQ. The CDR3 reads CASSPGLAGEVVETQYF. Written as DNA, the CDR3 is TGTGCCAGCAGCCCGGGACTAGCGGGGGAAGTGGTCGAGACCCAGTACTTC. The full variable domain, with the rest looked up from reference TRBV7-8 and TRBJ2-5, is GAGVSQSPRYKVAKRGQDVALRCDPISGHVSLFWYQQALGQGPEFLTYFQNEAQLDKSGLPSDRFFAERPEGSVSTLKIQRTQQEDSAVYLCASSPGLAGEVVETQYFGPGTRLLVL.

The chain links TRBV5-5 to TRBJ1-3, with 9 nucleotides matching TRBD1. Losses at the gene ends were 5 bases for V and 1 base for J; bases not matched to a gene: 4. The germline V gene encodes CDR1 SGHKS and CDR2 YYEKEE (reference sequence). CDR3 length: 15 residues. For the CDR3, the DNA is TGTGCCAGCAGTTCCGGGACAGGGTCTGGAAACACCATATATTTT. Protein: CASSSGTGSGNTIYF.

This chain connects TRBV27 to TRBJ2-4; TRBD2 agrees at 7 bases. This CDR3 has 13 amino acids. Germline trimming cut 3 bases from V and 5 bases from J; bases unmatched to any gene: 1. CDR1 and CDR2 from the germline V gene are MNHEY and SMNVEV (reference sequence). CDR3 in amino acids: CASSFLAENIQYF. Here the CDR3 DNA reads TGTGCCAGCAGTTTCCTAGCGGAAAACATTCAGTACTTC.

The genes are TRBV18 and TRBJ1-4; no definite D call. Trimming shortened V by 3 bases and J by 4 bases, and 12 bases separated the two germline ends. From germline, CDR1 is KGHSH and CDR2 LQKENI. This CDR3 has 15 residues. In nucleotides, the CDR3 is TGTGCCAGCTCACCGTATGGCAGCGGTAATGAAAAACTGTTTTTT. Its translation is CASSPYGSGNEKLFF.

The CDR3 is CATSGTGIIGPSRSNQPQHF. DNA of the CDR3: TGTGCCACCAGCGGGACAGGGATTATAGGCCCCTCTCGTAGCAATCAGCCCCAGCATTTT. The J gene is TRBJ1-5, the V gene TRBV15, with TRBD1 identical over 9 bases. The CDR3 has 20 residues. Per the germline V gene, CDR1 is LNHNV and CDR2 is YYDKDF (reference sequence). The trim removed 5 bases at V and 0 bases at J, leaving 17 bases unmatched.

This clone has only one observation. This rearrangement joins TRBV7-6 to TRBJ2-5, with D possibly matching TRBD1 (5 bases). There are 12 residues in the CDR3. Per germline, CDR1 SGHVS and CDR2 FNYEAQ. Trimming left V 5 bases short and J 4 bases short, with 8 bases between. CDR3 amino acids: CASSPQGETQYF. The CDR3 DNA reads TGTGCCAGCAGCCCCCAGGGAGAGACCCAGTACTTC. The entire variable domain, with the rest obtained from reference TRBV7-6 and TRBJ2-5, is as follows: GAGVSQSPRYKVTKRGQDVALRCDPISGHVSLYWYRQALGQGPEFLTYFNYEAQQDKSGLPNDRFSAERPEGSISTLTIQRTEQRDSAMYRCASSPQGETQYFGPGTRLLVL.

In this sample, this clone turned up a few times. The chain couples TRBV30 to TRBJ1-1, with TRBD1 matching over 9 bases. This CDR3 spans 13 amino acids. J lost 3 bases, V lost 7 bases, and 6 bases had no gene match. Germline CDR1 is GTSNPN and CDR2 is SVGIG (reference sequence). DNA of the CDR3: TGTGCCTCGAGGGACAGGGAGCACACTGAAGCTTTCTTT. Translated: CASRDREHTEAFF. Drawing the rest from reference TRBV30 and TRBJ1-1, the complete variable domain is SQTIHQWPATLVQPVGSPLSLECTVEGTSNPNLYWYRQAAGRGLQLLFYSVGIGQISSEVPQNLSASRPQDRQFILSSKKLLLSDSGFYLCASRDREHTEAFFGQGTRLTVV.